This T cell receptor beta chain derives from a study of control samples from healthy donors and cancer patients. Germline-derived CDR1 and CDR2 are SGHKS and YYEKEE (reference sequence). This CDR3 comprises 15 residues. The junction had 9 bases not matched to a gene; V was cut back by 4 bases and J by 5 bases. The data were produced by immunoSEQ multiplex PCR, yet TCRdb's version contains in-frame clones alone and is incomplete. The data show around 74,000 clones, around 92% seen once. The V call is TRBV5-5, the J call TRBJ1-1; the match to TRBD1 covers 9 bases. Sample: blood. This TCR derives from a woman aged 55-69 years in good health. CDR3 region: CASSLRTDRGTEAFF. CDR3 DNA: TGTGCCAGCAGCCTCCGAACGGACAGGGGTACTGAAGCTTTCTTT.